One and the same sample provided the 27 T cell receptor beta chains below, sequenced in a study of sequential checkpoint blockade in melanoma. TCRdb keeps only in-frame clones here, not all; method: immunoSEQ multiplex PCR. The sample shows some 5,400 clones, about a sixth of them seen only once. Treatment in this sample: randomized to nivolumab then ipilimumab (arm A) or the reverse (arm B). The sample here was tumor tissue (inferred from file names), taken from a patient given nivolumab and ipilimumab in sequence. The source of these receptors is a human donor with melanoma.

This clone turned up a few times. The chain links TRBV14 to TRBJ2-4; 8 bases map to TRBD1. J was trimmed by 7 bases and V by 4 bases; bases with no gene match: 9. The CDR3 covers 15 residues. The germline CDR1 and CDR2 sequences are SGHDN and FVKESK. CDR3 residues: CASSPKWTGWNIQYF. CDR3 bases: TGTGCCAGCAGCCCCAAATGGACAGGGTGGAACATTCAGTACTTC. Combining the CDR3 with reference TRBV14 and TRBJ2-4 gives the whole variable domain EAGVTQFPSHSVIEKGQTVTLRCDPISGHDNLYWYRRVMGKEIKFLLHFVKESKQDESGMPNNRFLAERTGGTYSTLKVQPAELEDSGVYFCASSPKWTGWNIQYFGAGTRLSVL.

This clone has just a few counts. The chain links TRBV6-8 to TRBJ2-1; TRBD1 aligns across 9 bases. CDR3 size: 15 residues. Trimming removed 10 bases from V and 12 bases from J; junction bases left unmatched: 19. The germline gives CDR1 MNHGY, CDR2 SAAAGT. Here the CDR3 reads CAISSEGQGGGRQFF. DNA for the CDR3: TGTGCCATCAGCTCTGAGGGACAGGGCGGGGGACGGCAGTTCTTC.

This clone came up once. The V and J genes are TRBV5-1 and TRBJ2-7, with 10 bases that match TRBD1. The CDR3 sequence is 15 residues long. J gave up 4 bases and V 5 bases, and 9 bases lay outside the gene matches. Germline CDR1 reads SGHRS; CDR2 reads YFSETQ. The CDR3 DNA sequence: TGCGCCAGCAGAGATGGACAGGGGGGTCCGTACGAGCAGTACTTC. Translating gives CASRDGQGGPYEQYF.

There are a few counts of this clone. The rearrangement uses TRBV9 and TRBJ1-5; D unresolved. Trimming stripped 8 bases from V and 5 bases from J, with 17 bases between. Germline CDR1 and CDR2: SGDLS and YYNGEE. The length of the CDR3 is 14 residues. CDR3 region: CASGGRSRDQPQHF. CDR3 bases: TGTGCCAGTGGCGGGCGTAGTAGAGATCAGCCCCAGCATTTT. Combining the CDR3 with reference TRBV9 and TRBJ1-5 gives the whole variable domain DSGVTQTPKHLITATGQRVTLRCSPRSGDLSVYWYQQSLDQGLQFLIQYYNGEERAKGNILERFSAQQFPDLHSELNLSSLELGDSALYFCASGGRSRDQPQHFGDGTRLSIL.

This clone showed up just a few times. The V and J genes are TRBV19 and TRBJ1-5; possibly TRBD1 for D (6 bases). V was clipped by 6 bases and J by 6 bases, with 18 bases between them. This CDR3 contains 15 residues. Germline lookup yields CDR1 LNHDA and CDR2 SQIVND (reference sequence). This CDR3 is CASSHRRGARQPQHF. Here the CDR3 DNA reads TGTGCCAGTAGCCACCGACGGGGGGCCCGTCAGCCCCAGCATTTT.

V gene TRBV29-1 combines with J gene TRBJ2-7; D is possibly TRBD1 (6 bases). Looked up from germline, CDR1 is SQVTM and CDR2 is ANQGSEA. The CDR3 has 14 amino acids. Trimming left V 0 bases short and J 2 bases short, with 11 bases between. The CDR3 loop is CSVEDGRGAYEQYF. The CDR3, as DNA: TGCAGCGTTGAAGATGGCAGGGGAGCCTACGAGCAGTACTTC.

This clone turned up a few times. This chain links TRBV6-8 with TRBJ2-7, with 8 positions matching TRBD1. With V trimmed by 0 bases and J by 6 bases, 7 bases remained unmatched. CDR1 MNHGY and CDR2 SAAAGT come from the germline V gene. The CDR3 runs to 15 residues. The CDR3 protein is CASSYSTRGRGEQYF. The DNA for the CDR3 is TGTGCCAGCAGTTACTCCACCAGGGGGCGAGGCGAGCAGTACTTC.

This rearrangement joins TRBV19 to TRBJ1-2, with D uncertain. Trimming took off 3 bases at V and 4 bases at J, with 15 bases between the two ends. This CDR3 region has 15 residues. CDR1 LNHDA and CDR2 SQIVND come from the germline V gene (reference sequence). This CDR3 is CASSIGGVFGYGYTF. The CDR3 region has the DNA TGTGCCAGTAGTATTGGTGGGGTATTCGGCTATGGCTACACCTTC.

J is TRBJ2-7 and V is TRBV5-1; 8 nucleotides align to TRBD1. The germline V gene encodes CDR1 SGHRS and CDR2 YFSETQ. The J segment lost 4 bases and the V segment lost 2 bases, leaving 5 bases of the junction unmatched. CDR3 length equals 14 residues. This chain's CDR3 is CASSFQGATYEQYF. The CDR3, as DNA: TGCGCCAGCAGCTTTCAGGGGGCGACGTACGAGCAGTACTTC.

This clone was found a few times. Here the CDR3 reads CATSRDQGQPNEQFF. The CDR3 DNA sequence: TGTGCCACCAGCAGAGATCAAGGACAGCCGAATGAGCAGTTCTTC. V gene TRBV15 combines with J gene TRBJ2-1; perhaps TRBD1 as D (6 bases). Germline V gene lookup returns CDR1 LNHNV and CDR2 YYDKDF (reference sequence). This CDR3 has 15 amino acids. V lost 0 bases and J lost 7, with 13 bases in between.

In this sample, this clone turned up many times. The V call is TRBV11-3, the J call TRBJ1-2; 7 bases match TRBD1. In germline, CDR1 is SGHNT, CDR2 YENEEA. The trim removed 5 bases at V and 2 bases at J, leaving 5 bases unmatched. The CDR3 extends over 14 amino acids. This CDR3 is CASSPGQPNYGYTF. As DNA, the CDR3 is TGTGCCAGCAGCCCGGGACAGCCCAACTATGGCTACACCTTC. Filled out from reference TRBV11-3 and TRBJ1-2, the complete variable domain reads EAGVVQSPRYKIIEKKQPVAFWCNPISGHNTLYWYLQNLGQGPELLIRYENEEAVDDSQLPKDRFSAERLKGVDSTLKIQPAELGDSAVYLCASSPGQPNYGYTFGSGTRLTVV.

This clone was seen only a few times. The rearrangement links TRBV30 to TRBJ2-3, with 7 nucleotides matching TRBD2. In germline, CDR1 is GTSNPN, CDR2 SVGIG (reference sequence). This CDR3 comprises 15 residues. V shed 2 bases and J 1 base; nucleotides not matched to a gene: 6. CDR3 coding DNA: TGTGCCTGGAGTTGGGGGGGATATGGCACAGATACGCAGTATTTT. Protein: CAWSWGGYGTDTQYF.

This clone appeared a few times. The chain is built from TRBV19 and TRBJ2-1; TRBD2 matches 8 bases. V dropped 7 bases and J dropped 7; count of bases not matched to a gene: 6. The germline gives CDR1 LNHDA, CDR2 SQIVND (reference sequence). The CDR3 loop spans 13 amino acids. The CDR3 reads CASNHGGANEQFF. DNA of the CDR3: TGTGCCAGTAATCACGGGGGGGCGAATGAGCAGTTCTTC.

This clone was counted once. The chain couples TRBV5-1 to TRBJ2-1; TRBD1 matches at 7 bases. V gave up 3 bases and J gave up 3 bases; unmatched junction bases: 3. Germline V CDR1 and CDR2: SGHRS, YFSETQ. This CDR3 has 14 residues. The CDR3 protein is CASSSAGGYNEQFF. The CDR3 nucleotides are TGCGCCAGCAGCTCGGCAGGGGGCTACAATGAGCAGTTCTTC.

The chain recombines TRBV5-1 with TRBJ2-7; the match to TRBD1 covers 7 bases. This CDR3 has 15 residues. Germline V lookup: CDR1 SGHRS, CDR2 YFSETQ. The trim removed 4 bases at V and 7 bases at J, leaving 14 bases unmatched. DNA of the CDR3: TGCGCCAGCAGCACCCAGGACAGGCCTCAAGAGGAGCAGTACTTC. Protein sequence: CASSTQDRPQEEQYF.

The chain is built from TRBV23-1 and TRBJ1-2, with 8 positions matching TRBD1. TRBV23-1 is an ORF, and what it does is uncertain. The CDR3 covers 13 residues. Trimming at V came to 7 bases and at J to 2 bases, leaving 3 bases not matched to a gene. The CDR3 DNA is TGCGCCAGCAAACCAGGGGGCAACTATGGCTACACCTTC. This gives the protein CASKPGGNYGYTF.

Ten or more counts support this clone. This chain's CDR3 is CASSYRGTGAGEQYF. The DNA for the CDR3 is TGTGCCAGCAGTTACCGCGGGACAGGGGCGGGCGAGCAGTACTTC. The chain joins TRBV6-8 to TRBJ2-7; 10 nucleotides align to TRBD1. Germline assignment: CDR1 MNHGY and CDR2 SAAAGT. Losses at the gene ends were 2 bases for V and 6 bases for J; bases not matched to a gene: 7. The CDR3 consists of 15 residues.

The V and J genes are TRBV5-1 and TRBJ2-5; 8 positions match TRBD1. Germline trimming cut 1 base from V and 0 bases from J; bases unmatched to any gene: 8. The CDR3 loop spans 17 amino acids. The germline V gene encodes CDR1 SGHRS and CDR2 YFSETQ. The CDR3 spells CASSLLGTGEYQETQYF. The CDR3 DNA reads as TGCGCCAGCAGCTTGTTAGGGACAGGAGAGTACCAAGAGACCCAGTACTTC.

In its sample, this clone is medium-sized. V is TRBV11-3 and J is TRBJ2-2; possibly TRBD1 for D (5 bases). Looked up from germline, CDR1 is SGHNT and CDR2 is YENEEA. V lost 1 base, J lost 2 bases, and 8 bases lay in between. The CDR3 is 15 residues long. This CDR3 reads CASSLGRVNTGELFF. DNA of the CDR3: TGTGCCAGCAGCTTAGGCAGGGTCAACACCGGGGAGCTGTTTTTT. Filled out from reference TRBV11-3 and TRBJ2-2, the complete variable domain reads EAGVVQSPRYKIIEKKQPVAFWCNPISGHNTLYWYLQNLGQGPELLIRYENEEAVDDSQLPKDRFSAERLKGVDSTLKIQPAELGDSAVYLCASSLGRVNTGELFFGEGSRLTVL.

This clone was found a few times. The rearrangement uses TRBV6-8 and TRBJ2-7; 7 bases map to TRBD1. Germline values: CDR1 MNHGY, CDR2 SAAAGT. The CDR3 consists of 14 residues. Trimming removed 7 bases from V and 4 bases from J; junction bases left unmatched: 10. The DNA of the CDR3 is TGTGCCAGCATCGCGACAGGGAAGGGTTACGAGCAGTACTTC. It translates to CASIATGKGYEQYF.

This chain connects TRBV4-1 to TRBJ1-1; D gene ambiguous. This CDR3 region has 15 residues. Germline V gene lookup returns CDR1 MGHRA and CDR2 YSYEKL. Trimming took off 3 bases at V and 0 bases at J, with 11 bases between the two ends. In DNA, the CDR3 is TGCGCCAGCAGCCAGGCAATTACAATGAACACTGAAGCTTTCTTT. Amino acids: CASSQAITMNTEAFF.

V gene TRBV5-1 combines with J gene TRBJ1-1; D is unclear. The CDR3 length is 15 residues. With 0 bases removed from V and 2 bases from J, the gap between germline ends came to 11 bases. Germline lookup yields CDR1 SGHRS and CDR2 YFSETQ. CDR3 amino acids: CASSLGGSGNTEAFF. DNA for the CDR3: TGCGCCAGCAGCTTGGGCGGCAGCGGAAACACTGAAGCTTTCTTT.

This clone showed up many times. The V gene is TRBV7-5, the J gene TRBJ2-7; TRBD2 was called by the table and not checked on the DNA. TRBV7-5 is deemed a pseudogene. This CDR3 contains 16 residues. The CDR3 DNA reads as TGTGCCAGCAGCTCGGCTAGCGGGGGGATAACCTACGAGCAGTACTTC. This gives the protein CASSSASGGITYEQYF.

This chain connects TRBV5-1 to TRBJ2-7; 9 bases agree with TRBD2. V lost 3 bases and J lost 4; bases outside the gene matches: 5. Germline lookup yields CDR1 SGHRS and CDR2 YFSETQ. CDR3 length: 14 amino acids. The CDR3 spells CASSSGTSWYEQYF. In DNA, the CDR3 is TGCGCCAGCAGCTCCGGGACTAGCTGGTACGAGCAGTACTTC.

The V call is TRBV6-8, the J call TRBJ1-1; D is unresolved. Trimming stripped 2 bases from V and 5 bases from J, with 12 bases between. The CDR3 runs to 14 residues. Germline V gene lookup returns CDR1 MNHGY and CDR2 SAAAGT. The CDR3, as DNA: TGTGCCAGCAGTTACCTATCTGGGATAACTGAAGCTTTCTTT. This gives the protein CASSYLSGITEAFF.

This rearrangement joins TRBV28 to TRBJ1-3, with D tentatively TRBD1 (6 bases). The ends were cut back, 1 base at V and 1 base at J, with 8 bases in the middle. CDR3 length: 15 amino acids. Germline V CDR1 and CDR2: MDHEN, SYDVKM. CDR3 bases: TGTGCCAGCAGTTTATTACAGGGTTCTGGAAACACCATATATTTT. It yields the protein CASSLLQGSGNTIYF. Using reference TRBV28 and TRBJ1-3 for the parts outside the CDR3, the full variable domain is DVKVTQSSRYLVKRTGEKVFLECVQDMDHENMFWYRQDPGLGLRLIYFSYDVKMKEKGDIPEGYSVSREKKERFSLILESASTNQTSMYLCASSLLQGSGNTIYFGEGSWLTVV.

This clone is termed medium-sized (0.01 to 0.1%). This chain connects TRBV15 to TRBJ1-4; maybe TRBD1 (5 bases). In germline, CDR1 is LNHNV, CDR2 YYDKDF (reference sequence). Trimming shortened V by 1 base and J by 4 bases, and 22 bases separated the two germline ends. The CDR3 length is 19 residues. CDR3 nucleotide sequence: TGTGCCACCAGCAGAGTTCGGGACCCCTACGAGATTATTAATGAAAAACTGTTTTTT. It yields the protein CATSRVRDPYEIINEKLFF. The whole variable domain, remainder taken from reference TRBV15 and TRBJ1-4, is DAMVIQNPRYQVTQFGKPVTLSCSQTLNHNVMYWYQQKSSQAPKLLFHYYDKDFNNEADTPDNFQSRRPNTSFCFLDIRSPGLGDTAMYLCATSRVRDPYEIINEKLFFGSGTQLSVL.